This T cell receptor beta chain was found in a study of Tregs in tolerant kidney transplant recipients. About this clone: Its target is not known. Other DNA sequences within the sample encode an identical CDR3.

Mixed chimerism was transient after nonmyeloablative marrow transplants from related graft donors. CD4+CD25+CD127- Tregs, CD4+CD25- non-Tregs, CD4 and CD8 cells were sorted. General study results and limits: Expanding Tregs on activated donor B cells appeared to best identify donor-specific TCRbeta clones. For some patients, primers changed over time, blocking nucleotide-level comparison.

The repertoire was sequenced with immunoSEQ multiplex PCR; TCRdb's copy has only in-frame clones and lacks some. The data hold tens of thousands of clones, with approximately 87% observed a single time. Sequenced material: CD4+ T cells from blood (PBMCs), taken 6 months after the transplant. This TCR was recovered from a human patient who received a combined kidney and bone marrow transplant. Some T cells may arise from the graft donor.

The CDR3 DNA follows: TGTGCCAGCAGTGCTTCTCGACAGGGGCCCTTAGATACGCAGTATTTT. It is translated as CASSASRQGPLDTQYF. The rearrangement joins TRBV25-1 to TRBJ2-3, with 8 bases matching TRBD1. The CDR3 is made up of 16 amino acids. With V trimmed by 4 bases and J by 5 bases, 11 bases remained unmatched. CDR1 is MGHDK, CDR2 SYGVNS, per germline.